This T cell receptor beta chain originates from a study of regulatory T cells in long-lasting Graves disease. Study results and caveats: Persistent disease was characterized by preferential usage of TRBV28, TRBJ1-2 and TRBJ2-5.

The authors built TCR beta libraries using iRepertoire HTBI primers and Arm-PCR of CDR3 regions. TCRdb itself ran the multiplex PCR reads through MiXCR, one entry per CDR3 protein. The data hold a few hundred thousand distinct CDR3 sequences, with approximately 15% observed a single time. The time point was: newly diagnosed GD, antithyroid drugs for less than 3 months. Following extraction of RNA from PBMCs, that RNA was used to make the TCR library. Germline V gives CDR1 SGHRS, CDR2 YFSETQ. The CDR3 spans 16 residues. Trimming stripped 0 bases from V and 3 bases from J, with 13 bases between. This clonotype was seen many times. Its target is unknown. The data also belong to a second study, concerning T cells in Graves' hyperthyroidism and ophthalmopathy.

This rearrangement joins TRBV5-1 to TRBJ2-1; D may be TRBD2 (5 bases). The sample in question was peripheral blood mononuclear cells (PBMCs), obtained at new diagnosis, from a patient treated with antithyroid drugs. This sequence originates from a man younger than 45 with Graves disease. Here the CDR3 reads CASSLVGSLGYNEQFF. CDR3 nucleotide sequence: TGCGCCAGCAGCTTGGTAGGGAGTCTTGGCTACAATGAGCAGTTCTTC.